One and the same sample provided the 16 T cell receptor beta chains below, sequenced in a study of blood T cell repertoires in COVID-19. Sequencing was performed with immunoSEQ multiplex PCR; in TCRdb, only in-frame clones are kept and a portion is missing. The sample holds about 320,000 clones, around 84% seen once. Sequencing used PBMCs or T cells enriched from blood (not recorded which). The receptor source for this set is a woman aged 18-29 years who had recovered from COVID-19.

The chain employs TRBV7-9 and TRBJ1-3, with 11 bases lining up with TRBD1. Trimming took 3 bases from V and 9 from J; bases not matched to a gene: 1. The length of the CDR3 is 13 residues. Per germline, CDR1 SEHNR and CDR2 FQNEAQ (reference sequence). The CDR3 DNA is TGTGCCAGCAGCTTCGGGACAGGGGGCACCATATATTTT. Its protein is CASSFGTGGTIYF.

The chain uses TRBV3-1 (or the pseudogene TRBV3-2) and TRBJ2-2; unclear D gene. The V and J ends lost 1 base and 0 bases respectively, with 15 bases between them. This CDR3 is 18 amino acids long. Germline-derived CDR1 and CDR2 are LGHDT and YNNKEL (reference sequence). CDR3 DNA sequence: TGTGCCAGCAGCCAAGGATTGGCAACCCTTACGAACACCGGGGAGCTGTTTTTT. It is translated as CASSQGLATLTNTGELFF.

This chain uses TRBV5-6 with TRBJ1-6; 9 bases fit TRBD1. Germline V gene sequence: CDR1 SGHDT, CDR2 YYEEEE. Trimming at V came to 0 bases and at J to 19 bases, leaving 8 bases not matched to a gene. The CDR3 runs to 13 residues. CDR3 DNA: TGTGCCAGCAGCTTGGGTCCGGGACAGGGACTTCACTTT. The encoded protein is CASSLGPGQGLHF.

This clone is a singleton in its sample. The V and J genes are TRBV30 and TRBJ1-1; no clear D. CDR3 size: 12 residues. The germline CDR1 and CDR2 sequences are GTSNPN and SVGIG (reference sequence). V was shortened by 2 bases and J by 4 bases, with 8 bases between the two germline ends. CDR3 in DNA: TGTGCCTGGAGTCCCCTAGGCACTGAAGCTTTCTTT. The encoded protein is CAWSPLGTEAFF.

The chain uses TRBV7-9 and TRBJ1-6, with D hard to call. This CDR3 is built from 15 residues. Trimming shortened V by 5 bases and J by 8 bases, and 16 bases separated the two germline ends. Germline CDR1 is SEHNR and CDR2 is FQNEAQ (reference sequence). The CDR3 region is CASSPGSTRDSPLHF. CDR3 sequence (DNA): TGTGCCAGCAGCCCAGGCAGCACCCGCGATTCACCCCTCCACTTT.

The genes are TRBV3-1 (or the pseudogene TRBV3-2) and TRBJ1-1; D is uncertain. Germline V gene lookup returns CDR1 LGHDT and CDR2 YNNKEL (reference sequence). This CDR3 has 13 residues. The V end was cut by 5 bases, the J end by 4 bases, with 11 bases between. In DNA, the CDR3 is TGTGCCAGCAGCTCAAGCGGGCTCACTGAAGCTTTCTTT. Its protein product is CASSSSGLTEAFF.

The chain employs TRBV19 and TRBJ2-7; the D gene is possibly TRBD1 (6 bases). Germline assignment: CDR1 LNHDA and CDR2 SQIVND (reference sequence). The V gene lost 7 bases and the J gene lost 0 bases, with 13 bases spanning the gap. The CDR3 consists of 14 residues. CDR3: CASTVTGASYEQYF. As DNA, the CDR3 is TGTGCCAGTACCGTGACAGGAGCCTCCTACGAGCAGTACTTC.

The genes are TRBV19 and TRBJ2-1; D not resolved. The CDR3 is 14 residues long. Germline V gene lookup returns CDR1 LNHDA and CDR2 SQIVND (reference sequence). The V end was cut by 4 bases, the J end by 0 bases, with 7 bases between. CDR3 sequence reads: CASSNPNSYNEQFF. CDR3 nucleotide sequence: TGTGCCAGTAGTAATCCAAACTCCTACAATGAGCAGTTCTTC.

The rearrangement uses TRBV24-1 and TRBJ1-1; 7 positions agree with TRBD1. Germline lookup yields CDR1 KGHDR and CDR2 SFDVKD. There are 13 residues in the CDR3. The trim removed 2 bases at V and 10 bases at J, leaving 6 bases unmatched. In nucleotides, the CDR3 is TGTGCCACCAGTGATTCTCAGGGGGGTAGAGCTTTCTTT. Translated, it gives CATSDSQGGRAFF.

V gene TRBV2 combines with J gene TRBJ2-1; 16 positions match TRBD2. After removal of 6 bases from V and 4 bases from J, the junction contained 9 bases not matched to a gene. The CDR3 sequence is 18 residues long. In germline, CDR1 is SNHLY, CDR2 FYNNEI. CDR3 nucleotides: TGTGCCAGCAGAGCCGGGACTAGCGGGGGGGCATTTTACAATGAGCAGTTCTTC. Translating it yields CASRAGTSGGAFYNEQFF. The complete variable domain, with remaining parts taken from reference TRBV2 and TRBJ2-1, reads EPEVTQTPSHQVTQMGQEVILRCVPISNHLYFYWYRQILGQKVEFLVSFYNNEISEKSEIFDDQFSVERPDGSNFTLKIRSTKLEDSAMYFCASRAGTSGGAFYNEQFFGPGTRLTVL.

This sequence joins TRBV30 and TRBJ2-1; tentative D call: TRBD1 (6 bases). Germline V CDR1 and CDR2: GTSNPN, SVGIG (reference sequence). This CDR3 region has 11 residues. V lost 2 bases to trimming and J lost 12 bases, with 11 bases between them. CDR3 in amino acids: CAWSQGQAQFF. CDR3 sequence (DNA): TGTGCCTGGAGTCAGGGACAAGCGCAGTTCTTC.

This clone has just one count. As DNA, the CDR3 is TGTGCCAGCAGCTTGCGCAGGGGCTATGGCTACACCTTC. Translated: CASSLRRGYGYTF. The genes are TRBV5-6 and TRBJ1-2; D possibly corresponds to TRBD1 (6 bases). V lost 1 base and J 4 bases, leaving 8 bases between the germline ends. The CDR3 has 13 residues. Germline CDR1 is SGHDT and CDR2 is YYEEEE.

CDR3 sequence reads: CATSRDRGWNSPLHF. In nucleotides, the CDR3 is TGTGCCACCAGCAGGGACAGGGGGTGGAATTCACCCCTCCACTTT. The chain uses TRBV15 and TRBJ1-6; 10 bases are shared with TRBD1. This CDR3 region has 15 residues. V shed 3 bases and J 7 bases; nucleotides not matched to a gene: 3. CDR1 is LNHNV and CDR2 is YYDKDF in the germline V gene (reference sequence). Complete variable domain (other parts from reference TRBV15 and TRBJ1-6): DAMVIQNPRYQVTQFGKPVTLSCSQTLNHNVMYWYQQKSSQAPKLLFHYYDKDFNNEADTPDNFQSRRPNTSFCFLDIRSPGLGDTAMYLCATSRDRGWNSPLHFGNGTRLTVT.

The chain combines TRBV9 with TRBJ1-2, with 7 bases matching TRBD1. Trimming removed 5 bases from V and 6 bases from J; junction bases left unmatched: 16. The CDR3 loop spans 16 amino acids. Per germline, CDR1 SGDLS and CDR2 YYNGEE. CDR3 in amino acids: CASSGTVEGFRNGYTF. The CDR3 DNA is TGTGCCAGCAGTGGGACAGTGGAGGGGTTCAGGAATGGCTACACCTTC.

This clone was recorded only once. Here the CDR3 reads CAGKRTGPNEKLFF. CDR3 bases: TGTGCCGGAAAAAGAACAGGCCCTAATGAAAAACTGTTTTTT. The chain joins TRBV28 to TRBJ1-4; TRBD1 might be the D (5 bases). The CDR3 consists of 14 residues. The germline V gene encodes CDR1 MDHEN and CDR2 SYDVKM. V lost 11 bases, J lost 3 bases, and 16 bases lay in between.

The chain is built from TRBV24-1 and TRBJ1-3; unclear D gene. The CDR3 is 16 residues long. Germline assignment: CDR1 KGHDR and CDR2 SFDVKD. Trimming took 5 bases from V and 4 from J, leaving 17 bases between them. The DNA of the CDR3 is TGTGCCACCAGTGTTAGAACCGGGAGCCCCGGAAACACCATATATTTT. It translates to CATSVRTGSPGNTIYF.